The clone carrying this TCR beta chain was seen at least ten times. Its target is not known. CDR1 GTSNPN and CDR2 SVGIG come from the germline V gene (reference sequence). This CDR3 comprises 16 residues. V was cut by 3 bases and J by 1 base, with 18 bases left in between. TCRdb re-analysed the PCR reads in MiXCR, keeping a single row per CDR3 protein. Of hundreds of thousands of distinct CDR3 sequences in the sample, 15% to 20% were seen once. The data stem from a study of molecular identifiers for immune sequencing clone quantification. Background on the study: Replicates involved a five-way split of RNA from approximately 20,000 or 98,000 naive CD8 cells, with sequencing of four.

Between roughly 18,000 and 1,100,000 sorted cells, with 10%, 30% or 50% RNA, yielded naive CD8 libraries. Overall study findings and caveats: Naive cells had under 1% of molecules in clones above 20 RNA copies, effectors over 98%. Detecting spiked Jurkat TCR RNA from one cell among around 950,000 naive cells was reportedly possible.

Source material: naive CD8+ T cells from blood, with Jurkat cell RNA spiked in. Subset described: FACS-sorted CD8+CD4-CCR7+CD45RA+ naive T cells. The origin of this receptor is a human donor in good health. Some libraries in this study had Jurkat cell RNA spiked in. The rearrangement uses TRBV30 and TRBJ1-1; a possible D gene is TRBD1 (5 bases). CDR3 DNA sequence: TGTGCCTGGAGGGGGCGGCTGGGGATGGGGAACACTGAAGCTTTCTTT. Translated: CAWRGRLGMGNTEAFF.